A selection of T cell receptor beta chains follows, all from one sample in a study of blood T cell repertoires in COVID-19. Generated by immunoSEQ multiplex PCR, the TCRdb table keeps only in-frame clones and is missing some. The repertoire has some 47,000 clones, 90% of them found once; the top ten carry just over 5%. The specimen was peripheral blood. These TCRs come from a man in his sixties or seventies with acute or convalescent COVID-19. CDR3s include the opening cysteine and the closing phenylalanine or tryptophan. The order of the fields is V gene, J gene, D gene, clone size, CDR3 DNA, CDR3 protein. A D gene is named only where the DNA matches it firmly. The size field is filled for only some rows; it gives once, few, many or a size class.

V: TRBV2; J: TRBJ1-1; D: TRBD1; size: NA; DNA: TGTGCCAGCAGGGACAGGGTTAGGGATAAAGGTTTCTTT; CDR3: CASRDRVRDKGFF
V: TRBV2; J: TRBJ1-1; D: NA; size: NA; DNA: TGTGCCAGCAGTGATAACTTGAACACTGAAGCTTTCTTT; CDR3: CASSDNLNTEAFF
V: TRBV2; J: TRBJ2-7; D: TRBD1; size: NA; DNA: TGTGCCAGCACCGAAAGGGGACAGCGTACCTACGAGCAGTACTTC; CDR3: CASTERGQRTYEQYF
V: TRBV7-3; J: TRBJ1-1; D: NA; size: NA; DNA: TGTGCCAGCAGCTTAAATGGAGGGTGGAACACTGAAGCTTTCTTT; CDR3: CASSLNGGWNTEAFF
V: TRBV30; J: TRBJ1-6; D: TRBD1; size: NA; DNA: TGTGCCTGGAGTGCTCTCCGGACAGGGGAAGGCTCACCCCTCCACTTT; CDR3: CAWSALRTGEGSPLHF
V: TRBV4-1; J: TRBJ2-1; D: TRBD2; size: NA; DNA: TGCGCCAGCAGCCAAGAAATACTAGCGGGGGGGACCCCCACCTACAATGAGCAGTTCTTC; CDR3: CASSQEILAGGTPTYNEQFF
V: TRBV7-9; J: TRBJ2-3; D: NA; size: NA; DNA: TGTGCCAGCAGCTTTATCGGGGAGTTGGCAGATACGCAGTATTTT; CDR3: CASSFIGELADTQYF
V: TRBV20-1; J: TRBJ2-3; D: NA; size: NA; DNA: TGCAGTGGGGCCACAGATACGCAGTATTTT; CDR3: CSGATDTQYF
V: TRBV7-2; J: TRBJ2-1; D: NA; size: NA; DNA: TGTGCCAGCAGCCCGTCCCGGGGGTCCTACAATGAGCAGTTCTTC; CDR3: CASSPSRGSYNEQFF
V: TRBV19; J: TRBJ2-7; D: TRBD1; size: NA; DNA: TGTGCCAGTAAGATGTTCGGGACAGGGGTCTACGAGCAGTACTTC; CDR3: CASKMFGTGVYEQYF
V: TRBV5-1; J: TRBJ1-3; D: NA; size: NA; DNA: TGCGCCAGCAGCGGCTCGGTGGGGGCTGATGGAAACACCATATATTTT; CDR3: CASSGSVGADGNTIYF
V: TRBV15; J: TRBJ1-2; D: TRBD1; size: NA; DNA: TGTGCCACCAGCAGTCCCGGAAGGGGGCAGCCAACTTATAACTATGGCTACACCTTC; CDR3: CATSSPGRGQPTYNYGYTF
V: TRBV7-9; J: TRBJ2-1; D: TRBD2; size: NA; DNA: TGTGCCAGCAGCTCGCCCCTTGGGACTAGCGGGGGGGCCTTCAATGAGCAGTTCTTC; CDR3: CASSSPLGTSGGAFNEQFF
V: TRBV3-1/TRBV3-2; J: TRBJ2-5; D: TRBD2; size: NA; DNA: TGTGCCAGCAGCCTAAGAGTAGCGGGGGGACAGACCCAGTACTTC; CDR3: CASSLRVAGGQTQYF
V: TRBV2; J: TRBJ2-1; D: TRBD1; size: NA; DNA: TGTGCCAGCAGTGAAGGGGACAGGGCCCCCAATGAGCAGTTCTTC; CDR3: CASSEGDRAPNEQFF
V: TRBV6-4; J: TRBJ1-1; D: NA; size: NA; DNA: TGTGCCAGCAGAAACGACTGGAGAAACACTGAAGCTTTCTTT; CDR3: CASRNDWRNTEAFF
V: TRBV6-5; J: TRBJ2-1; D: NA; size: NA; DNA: TGTGCCAGCAGTTACTCGCCGGTCGGGGGCAATGAGCAGTTCTTC; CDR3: CASSYSPVGGNEQFF
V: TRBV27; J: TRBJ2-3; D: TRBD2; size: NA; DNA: TGTGCCAGCAGTCAACTAGCGGGGGGCCCCTATAGCACAGATACGCAGTATTTT; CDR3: CASSQLAGGPYSTDTQYF
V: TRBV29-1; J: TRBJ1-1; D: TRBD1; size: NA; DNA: TGCAGCGTTGGAAGATTCCAGGGGGACACTGAAGCTTTCTTT; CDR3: CSVGRFQGDTEAFF
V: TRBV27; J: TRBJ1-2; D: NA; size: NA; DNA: TGTGCCAGCAGTTCGATCGTCTTGACTCCAACGAGGAACTATGGCTACACCTTC; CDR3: CASSSIVLTPTRNYGYTF
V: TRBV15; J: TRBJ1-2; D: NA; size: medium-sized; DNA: TGTGCCACCAGCAGAGATGGCACCTCGGGCTATGGCTACACCTTC; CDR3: CATSRDGTSGYGYTF
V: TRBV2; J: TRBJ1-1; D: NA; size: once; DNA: TGTGCCGTAAGGGAGGGGCGGATAAACACTGAAGCTTTCTTT; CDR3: CAVREGRINTEAFF
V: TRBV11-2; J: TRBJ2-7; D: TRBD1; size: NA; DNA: TGTGCCAGCAGGAGACAGGGGTACTACGAGCAGTACTTC; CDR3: CASRRQGYYEQYF
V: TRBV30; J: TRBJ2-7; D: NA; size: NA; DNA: TGTGCCTGGAACAGGGAACCTTACGAGCAGTACTTC; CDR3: CAWNREPYEQYF
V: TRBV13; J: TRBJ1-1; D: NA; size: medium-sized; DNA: TGTGCCAGCAGCTCCGACACTGAAGCTTTCTTT; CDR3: CASSSDTEAFF
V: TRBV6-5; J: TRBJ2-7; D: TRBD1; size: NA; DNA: TGTGCCAGCAGACAGGGACAGGGGGCGGCCCGCGAGCAGTACTTC; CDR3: CASRQGQGAAREQYF
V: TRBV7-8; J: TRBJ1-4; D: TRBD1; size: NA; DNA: TGTGCCAGCAGCCTCGAACGACAGGGCCTTAGGCGGGTTGAAAAACTGTTTTTT; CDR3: CASSLERQGLRRVEKLFF
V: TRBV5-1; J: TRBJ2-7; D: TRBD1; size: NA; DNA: TGCGCCAGCAGCGAACAGGGGTTAAGCTCCTACGAGCAGTACTTC; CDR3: CASSEQGLSSYEQYF
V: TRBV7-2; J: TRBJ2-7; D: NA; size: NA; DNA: TGTGCCAGCAGCTCTATAACCCGGACTCTGACCTACGAGCAGTACTTC; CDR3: CASSSITRTLTYEQYF
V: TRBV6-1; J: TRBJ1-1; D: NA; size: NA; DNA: TGTGCCAGCAGTGAAAGGTGGAGCAACACTGAAGCTTTCTTT; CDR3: CASSERWSNTEAFF
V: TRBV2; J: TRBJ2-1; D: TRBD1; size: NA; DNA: TGTGCCAGCAGTGAAGTGGACAGGGTAGACAATGAGCAGTTCTTC; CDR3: CASSEVDRVDNEQFF
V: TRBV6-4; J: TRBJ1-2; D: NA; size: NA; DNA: TGTGCCAGCCGGGCCCCGGGGGGCGGCTACACCTTC; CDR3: CASRAPGGGYTF
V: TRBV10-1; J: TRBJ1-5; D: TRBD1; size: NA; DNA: TGCGCCAGTATATTGACAGGGGGCCTTCGGCCCCAGCATTTT; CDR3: CASILTGGLRPQHF
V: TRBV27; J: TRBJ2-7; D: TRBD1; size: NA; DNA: TGTGCCAGCAGTTTCTGGGACAGGGACAACGAGCAGTACTTC; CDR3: CASSFWDRDNEQYF
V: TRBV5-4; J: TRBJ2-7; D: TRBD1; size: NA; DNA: TGTGCCAGCAGCTTGGGGCAGGGGGCCTCAAGCTCCTACGAGCAGTACTTC; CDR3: CASSLGQGASSSYEQYF
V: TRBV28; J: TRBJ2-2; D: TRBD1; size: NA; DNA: TGTGCCAGCAGTTTATTGGGAACTCGGGACAGGGCGAGGCCCGGGGAGCTGTTTTTT; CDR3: CASSLLGTRDRARPGELFF
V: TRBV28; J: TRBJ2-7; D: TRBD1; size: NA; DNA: TGTGCCAGCAGTTATGGGACAGGCGCTCCCCCCTACGAGCAGTACTTC; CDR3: CASSYGTGAPPYEQYF
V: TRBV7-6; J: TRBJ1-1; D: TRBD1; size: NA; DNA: TGTGCCAGCAGACAGGGGTCGAACACTGAAGCTTTCTTT; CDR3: CASRQGSNTEAFF
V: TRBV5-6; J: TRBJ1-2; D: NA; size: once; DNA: TGTGCCAGCAGCTTCCGTCGGACAGTCTACACCTTC; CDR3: CASSFRRTVYTF
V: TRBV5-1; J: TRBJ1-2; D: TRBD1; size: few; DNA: TGCGCCAGCAGCAACGGACAGGCCCCCTATGGCTACACCTTC; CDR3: CASSNGQAPYGYTF
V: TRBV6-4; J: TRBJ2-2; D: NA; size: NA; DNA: TGTGCCAGCAGTCCAGGGTTTAAGACCGGGGAGCTGTTTTTT; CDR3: CASSPGFKTGELFF
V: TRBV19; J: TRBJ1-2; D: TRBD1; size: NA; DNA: TGTGCCAGTAGTAAGGACAGGGGCTATGGCTACACCTTC; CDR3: CASSKDRGYGYTF
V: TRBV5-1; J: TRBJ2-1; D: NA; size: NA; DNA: TGCGCCAGCAGCTTGTTGGAAGGGGCTGGATACCTTCCCTACAATGAGCAGTTCTTC; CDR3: CASSLLEGAGYLPYNEQFF
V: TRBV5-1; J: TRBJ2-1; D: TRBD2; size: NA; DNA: TGCGCCAGCAGCTTAAAAACTAGCGGGGCTTCGGGGGAGCAGTTCTTC; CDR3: CASSLKTSGASGEQFF
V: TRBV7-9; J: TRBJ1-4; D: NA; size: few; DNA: TGTGCCAGCAGCTTAGATCGGGACTCAGATGAAAAACTGTTTTTT; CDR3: CASSLDRDSDEKLFF
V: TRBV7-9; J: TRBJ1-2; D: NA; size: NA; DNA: TGTGCCAGCAGTAAACCGGGACTTGGCTACACCTTC; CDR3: CASSKPGLGYTF
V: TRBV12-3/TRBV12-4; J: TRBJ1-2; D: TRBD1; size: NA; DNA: TGTGCCAGCAGTCCGACAGGGAACTATGGCTACACCTTC; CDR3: CASSPTGNYGYTF
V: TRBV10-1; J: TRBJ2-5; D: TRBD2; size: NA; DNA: TGCGCCAGCAGTGAGTCCTCGACTAGCGGGGGGGTGCAAGAGACCCAGTACTTC; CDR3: CASSESSTSGGVQETQYF
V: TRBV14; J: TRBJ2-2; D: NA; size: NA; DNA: TGTGCCAGCAGCCAAGATCTAGGGAGCGAGAACACCGGGGAGCTGTTTTTT; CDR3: CASSQDLGSENTGELFF
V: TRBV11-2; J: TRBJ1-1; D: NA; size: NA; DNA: TGTGCCAGCAGCTTAGTTCCCTTTGCGGGTGAAGCTTTCTTT; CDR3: CASSLVPFAGEAFF
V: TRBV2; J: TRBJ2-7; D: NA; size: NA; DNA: TGTGCCAGCAGTGACTGGGCAGGCCCGGAACTCGAGCAGTACTTC; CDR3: CASSDWAGPELEQYF
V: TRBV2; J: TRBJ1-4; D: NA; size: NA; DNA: TGTGCCAGCAGGGGGAAGGGGGCAACTAATGAAAAACTGTTTTTT; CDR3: CASRGKGATNEKLFF
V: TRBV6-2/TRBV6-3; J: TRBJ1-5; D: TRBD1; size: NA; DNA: TGTGCCAGCAGTTACTTTCAGGGGGCCGGGACCCAGCATTTT; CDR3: CASSYFQGAGTQHF
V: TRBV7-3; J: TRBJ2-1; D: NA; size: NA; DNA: TGTGCCAGCAGCCCCAACGGGGGTAGCACCTCCTACAATGAGCAGTTCTTC; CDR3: CASSPNGGSTSYNEQFF
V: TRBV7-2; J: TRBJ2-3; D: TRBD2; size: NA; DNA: TGTGCCAGCAGGAGCGGGGGGGACACAGATACGCAGTATTTT; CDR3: CASRSGGDTDTQYF
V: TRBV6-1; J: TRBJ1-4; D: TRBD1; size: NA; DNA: TGTGCCAGCAGTGAAATCATGAGGGACAGGGGTGTTATCTCGGCTGAAAAACTGTTTTTT; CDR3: CASSEIMRDRGVISAEKLFF
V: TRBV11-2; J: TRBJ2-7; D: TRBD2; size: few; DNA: TGTGCCAGCAGCTTCACGGGGGGATCCTACGAGCAGTACTTC; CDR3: CASSFTGGSYEQYF
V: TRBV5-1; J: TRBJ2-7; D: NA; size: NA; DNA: TGCGCCAGCAGCTTGGTGGGCATCGAGCAGTACTTC; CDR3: CASSLVGIEQYF
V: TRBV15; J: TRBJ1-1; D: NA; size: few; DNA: TGTGCCACCAGCAGAGTTTTAACAGGGAGTAGCCCTGAAGCTTTCTTT; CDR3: CATSRVLTGSSPEAFF
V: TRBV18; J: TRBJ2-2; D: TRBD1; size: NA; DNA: TGTGCCAGCTCCCCGGGACAGGGATCCATCGGGGAGCTGTTTTTT; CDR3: CASSPGQGSIGELFF